This T cell receptor beta chain is drawn from a study of CD8 T cells in Susac syndrome. Study results and caveats: The study conceded that its TCR sequencing and HLA analysis involved relatively few individuals.

The T cells that were sequenced for TCR beta were CD8+ and CD4+ cells from blood. In contrast to the negatively isolated CD8+ and CD4+ T cells, TEMRA cells were FACS-enriched. The CDR3 runs to 15 residues. Germline V gives CDR1 MNHEY, CDR2 SVGAGI. Trimming shortened V by 5 bases and J by 4 bases, and 15 bases separated the two germline ends. Comment on this clonotype: Antigen unknown.

RNA, at 0.5 to 1 ug, was reverse transcribed with random hexamers. Amplification of the TCR beta CDR3 was carried out by immunoSEQ multiplex PCR, which spanned a total of 54 Vbeta and 13 Jbeta segments. A single record per CDR3 protein comes from TCRdb applying MiXCR to the immunoSEQ multiplex PCR reads. The sample has about 130,000 distinct CDR3 sequences, 91% seen once. The chain carries TRBV6-5 and TRBJ1-3; D unresolved. The sequenced sample was CD8+ T cells from PBMCs. The clonotype originates from a human donor with multiple sclerosis. The CDR3 DNA follows: TGTGCCAGCAGTGACCCAGTGGGTTGGGGAAACACCATATATTTT. Its translation: CASSDPVGWGNTIYF.